The 10 T cell receptor beta chains in this list originate from one sample, sequenced in a study of CD8+CD57+ T cells in acquired aplastic anemia. The template for TCR beta VDJ and CDR3 sequence profiling was genomic DNA. One entry per CDR3 protein, called by TCRdb with MiXCR from the reads. This table holds around 500,000 distinct CDR3 sequences, approximately 33% found once. It was patients with CD8+CD57+ cell expansion by flow cytometry who were chosen for sequencing. The sequencing sample was made of sorted CD4+, CD8+, or CD8+CD57+ T cells (not recorded which) from PBMCs. All receptors derive from a human donor with aplastic anemia.

This clonotype occurred many times. The gene calls are TRBV2 and TRBJ1-3; tentatively, D is TRBD1 (5 bases). The CDR3 is 16 residues long. Trimming took 1 base from V and 1 from J, leaving 11 bases between them. Germline V gives CDR1 SNHLY, CDR2 FYNNEI. CDR3 nucleotide sequence: TGTGCCAGCAGTGAAGGACAGACCCCTTCTGGAAACACCATATATTTT. It is translated as CASSEGQTPSGNTIYF.

The chain uses TRBV27 and TRBJ1-2; a possible D gene is TRBD1 (5 bases). Trimming shortened V by 3 bases and J by 8 bases, and 13 bases separated the two germline ends. This CDR3 comprises 13 residues. Per the germline V gene, CDR1 is MNHEY and CDR2 is SMNVEV (reference sequence). CDR3 loop: CASSFSGARGYTF. CDR3 in DNA: TGTGCCAGCAGTTTCTCTGGGGCAAGGGGCTACACCTTC.

This clonotype was seen only a few times. The chain employs TRBV29-1 and TRBJ2-6; tentative D call: TRBD1 (6 bases). Germline V gives CDR1 SQVTM, CDR2 ANQGSEA. Trimming took 6 bases from V and 0 from J, leaving 9 bases between them. The CDR3 spans 14 residues. The CDR3 reads CSVAGVSGANVLTF. The CDR3 bases are TGCAGCGTCGCAGGGGTCTCTGGGGCCAACGTCCTGACTTTC. The whole variable domain, filled in from reference TRBV29-1 and TRBJ2-6, reads SAVISQKPSRDICQRGTSLTIQCQVDSQVTMMFWYRQQPGQSLTLIATANQGSEATYESGFVIDKFPISRPNLTFSTLTVSNMSPEDSSIYLCSVAGVSGANVLTFGAGSRLTVL.

This rearrangement joins TRBV29-1 to TRBJ2-3, with 12 bases identical to TRBD2. The CDR3 is made up of 16 amino acids. Germline values: CDR1 SQVTM, CDR2 ANQGSEA. Losses at the gene ends were 3 bases for V and 5 bases for J; bases not matched to a gene: 9. CDR3 protein: CSVDLTSGSVGDTQYF. The CDR3 nucleotides read TGCAGCGTTGACCTGACTAGCGGGAGTGTAGGAGATACGCAGTATTTT.

The chain links TRBV11-2 to TRBJ1-6; weak D call: TRBD1 (6 bases). This CDR3 contains 17 residues. Trimming took off 5 bases at V and 9 bases at J, with 23 bases between the two ends. The germline V gene has CDR1 SGHAT and CDR2 FQNNGV. The CDR3 loop is CASSTSVGQGLFSPLHF. In DNA, the CDR3 is TGTGCCAGCAGCACAAGCGTTGGGCAGGGGTTATTTTCACCCCTCCACTTT.

This clonotype was recorded at least ten times. Here the CDR3 reads CSDMGLAGVGPYNEQFF. The DNA of the CDR3 is TGCAGCGATATGGGACTAGCGGGAGTTGGCCCCTACAATGAGCAGTTCTTC. The chain uses TRBV29-1 and TRBJ2-1; TRBD2 matches 14 bases. Unmatched junction bases numbered 10, after V lost 7 bases and J lost 2 bases. Germline V lookup: CDR1 SQVTM, CDR2 ANQGSEA. This CDR3 is 17 amino acids long.

The J gene is TRBJ1-6, the V gene TRBV6-1, with D possibly being TRBD1 (6 bases). Germline V gene data show CDR1 as MNHNS and CDR2 as SASEGT. The CDR3 contains 12 residues. V was trimmed by 8 bases and J by 8 bases, leaving 10 bases between them. In DNA form, the CDR3 reads TGTGCCAGCCAACAGGGAGATTCACCCCTCCACTTT. It specifies CASQQGDSPLHF.

The gene calls are TRBV7-3 and TRBJ1-1; D remains ambiguous. The V gene's germline CDR1 is SGHTA and CDR2 FQGTGA. V lost 6 bases, J lost 6 bases, and 11 bases lay in between. The CDR3 sequence is 12 residues long. CDR3 DNA sequence: TGTGCCAGCAGTCCCGGACCTTCTGAAGCTTTCTTT. This gives the protein CASSPGPSEAFF.

To note about this clonotype: A read error is possible here, since a much larger clone lies one base away. The rearrangement uses TRBV2 and TRBJ1-1; a weak D match, TRBD1 (5 bases). The germline CDR1 and CDR2 sequences are SNHLY and FYNNEI. This CDR3 contains 14 residues. This CDR3 reads CASSEALQGAEASF. For the CDR3, the DNA is TGTGCCAGCAGTGAAGCGCTTCAGGGTGCTGAAGCTTCCTTT.

Worth noting for this clonotype: This may stem from a read error, because a much larger clone lies one nucleotide away. This sequence joins TRBV7-6 and TRBJ1-5, with TRBD1 matching 10 bases. There are 16 residues in the CDR3. Germline values: CDR1 SGHVS, CDR2 FNYEAQ. CDR3 region: CASNLLGTGGNQPQHF. DNA of the CDR3: TGTGCCAGCAACTTACTAGGGACAGGGGGCAATCAGCCCCAGCATTTT.